This TCR beta chain was captured in a study of T cells after yellow fever vaccination. This clonotype was observed a few times. As yet, its antigen is unknown. Overall study results and limits: Contamination of FACS-sorted repertoires by abundant clonotypes from the bulk population could occur. Researchers noted that a small share of clonotypes showed up in both CD4 and CD8 compartments. Reappearing after the booster were most of the clones from primary vaccination (roughly 96% CD4, 88% CD8).

The CDR3 contains 17 residues. V was shortened by 6 bases and J by 0 bases, with 15 bases between the two germline ends. From germline, CDR1 is SEHNR and CDR2 FQNEAQ (reference sequence). 5'RACE template switching added a universal primer site and UMIs to TCR cDNA. MiXCR, run by TCRdb on the 5' RACE reads, gives a single entry per CDR3 protein. The sample consists of some 320,000 distinct CDR3 sequences, approximately 8% of them appearing once. The clonotype originates from a man between 18 and 35 years old who received the YFV17D yellow fever vaccine. The chain is built from TRBV7-9 and TRBJ1-6; tentatively, D is TRBD1 (5 bases). The sample was CD4+ T cells sorted from PBMCs, taken 5 days after the yellow fever booster vaccination. The CDR3 nucleotides read TGTGCCAGCAGTCGGGGGTGGGGGAGCTCCTATAATTCACCCCTCCACTTT. Protein product: CASSRGWGSSYNSPLHF.